Following are 17 T cell receptor beta chains from one sample sequenced in a study of T cell repertoires in cytomegalovirus infection. From the reads, TCRdb called clonotypes with MiXCR, one entry per CDR3 protein. The sample has about 530,000 distinct CDR3 sequences, 26% seen once; the top ten hold around 14%. Sequencing was done on a sample of PBMCs. These receptor sequences come from a human donor in good health (CMV status not recorded). Some clones in this sample may be carry-over from other donors' samples.

Details on this clonotype: A read error is possible here, since a much larger clone lies one base away. The chain employs TRBV7-8 and TRBJ2-7; 9 nucleotides agree with TRBD1. The trim removed 1 base at V and 4 bases at J, leaving 2 bases unmatched. Germline-derived CDR1 and CDR2 are SGHVS and FQNEAQ. This CDR3 contains 14 residues. In DNA form, the CDR3 reads TGTGCCAGCAGCTTAGGGGACAGGGATTACGAGCAGTACTTC. This codes for CASSLGDRDYEQYF.

This clonotype was detected only a few times. CDR3 residues: CSARGLSGSENIQYF. CDR3 in DNA: TGCAGTGCTAGAGGTTTAAGCGGGAGTGAAAACATTCAGTACTTC. The chain couples TRBV20-1 to TRBJ2-4, with 8 bases identical to TRBD2. This CDR3 has 15 amino acids. Germline trimming cut 1 base from V and 5 bases from J; bases unmatched to any gene: 7. Germline lookup yields CDR1 DFQATT and CDR2 SNEGSKA (reference sequence).

The CDR3 DNA reads TGTGCCAGCAGCACAGGATGGAATGAGCAGTTCTTC. Protein product: CASSTGWNEQFF. V usage is TRBV11-2 and J usage is TRBJ2-1; D may be TRBD1 (5 bases). The ends were cut back, 5 bases at V and 7 bases at J, with 9 bases in the middle. Germline V CDR1 and CDR2: SGHAT, FQNNGV. The CDR3 is made up of 12 amino acids. Full variable domain (remainder filled in from reference TRBV11-2 and TRBJ2-1): EAGVAQSPRYKIIEKRQSVAFWCNPISGHATLYWYQQILGQGPKLLIQFQNNGVVDDSQLPKDRFSAERLKGVDSTLKIQPAKLEDSAVYLCASSTGWNEQFFGPGTRLTVL.

This clonotype came up many times. The chain links TRBV7-2 to TRBJ2-4, with 8 bases identical to TRBD1. From germline, CDR1 is SGHTA and CDR2 FQGNSA. J gave up 3 bases and V 2 bases, and 12 bases lay outside the gene matches. This CDR3 has 18 amino acids. DNA for the CDR3: TGTGCCAGCAGCTTAATGAGTCGGGTGGGGACAGGCAAAAACATTCAGTACTTC. Translating gives CASSLMSRVGTGKNIQYF.

This chain joins TRBV5-6 and TRBJ2-7, with D maybe TRBD2 (6 bases). The CDR3 length is 14 residues. Germline assignment: CDR1 SGHDT and CDR2 YYEEEE. Trimming removed 5 bases at V and 4 bases at J, with 16 bases between. This CDR3 is CASSFLGRRYEQYF. DNA of the CDR3: TGTGCCAGCAGTTTTCTAGGGAGGCGTTACGAGCAGTACTTC.

In this sample, this clonotype turned up many times. This chain uses TRBV12-3 or TRBV12-4 with TRBJ1-1, with D unclear. The CDR3 loop spans 12 amino acids. The V gene lost 7 bases and the J gene lost 6 bases, with 12 bases spanning the gap. CDR3 sequence: CASMEGFSEAFF. CDR3 DNA: TGTGCCAGCATGGAGGGATTCTCTGAAGCTTTCTTT.

CDR3 bases: TGTGCCAGCAGTCCAACAGGTCGGGGCAATCAGCCCCAGCATTTT. The encoded protein is CASSPTGRGNQPQHF. The rearrangement uses TRBV28 and TRBJ1-5, with a possible D match to TRBD1 (5 bases). Trimming pared 5 bases from V and 2 bases from J, leaving 13 bases between. There are 15 residues in the CDR3. Germline lookup yields CDR1 MDHEN and CDR2 SYDVKM.

The chain uses TRBV7-2 and TRBJ1-5; D ambiguous. Per the germline V gene, CDR1 is SGHTA and CDR2 is FQGNSA. V was pared by 0 bases and J by 5 bases, with 11 bases between. The CDR3 runs 15 residues. The CDR3 nucleotides read TGTGCCAGCAGCTTAGCTTCCGGGAAGCATCAGCCCCAGCATTTT. Protein product: CASSLASGKHQPQHF.

This chain joins TRBV5-6 and TRBJ2-7, with 12 positions matching TRBD2. The CDR3 has 17 residues. CDR1 is SGHDT and CDR2 is YYEEEE in the germline V gene. The V gene end was trimmed by 4 bases and the J gene end by 6 bases; junction bases not matched to a gene: 14. In DNA, the CDR3 is TGTGCCAGCAGCACTAGGGGTCGACTAGCGGGAGAGGGCGAGCAGTACGTC. It specifies CASSTRGRLAGEGEQYV.

Many counts were recorded for this clonotype. CDR3 DNA: TGTGCCAGCAGCCCCCGACAGGGGTACTATGGCTACACCTTC. Its translation: CASSPRQGYYGYTF. The chain carries TRBV7-2 and TRBJ1-2, with TRBD1 matching 8 bases. Germline CDR1 SGHTA, CDR2 FQGNSA. The CDR3 consists of 14 residues. The ends lost 5 bases at V and 3 bases at J; junction bases unmatched: 5.

The chain combines TRBV6-2 or TRBV6-3 with TRBJ1-2; no clear D. Trimming shortened V by 1 base and J by 0 bases, and 12 bases separated the two germline ends. CDR3 length: 16 residues. CDR1 and CDR2 from the germline V gene are MNHEY and SVGEGT. The CDR3 sequence is CASSYFGWRANYGYTF. The CDR3 nucleotides are TGTGCCAGCAGTTACTTTGGTTGGCGAGCTAACTATGGCTACACCTTC.

The chain couples TRBV20-1 to TRBJ2-3, with D perhaps matching TRBD2 (6 bases). Trimming removed 0 bases at V and 1 base at J, with 11 bases between. Germline CDR1 reads DFQATT; CDR2 reads SNEGSKA (reference sequence). The CDR3 has 15 amino acids. The CDR3: CSARDPPSGTDTQYF. The DNA of the CDR3 is TGCAGTGCTAGAGATCCCCCTAGCGGCACAGATACGCAGTATTTT.

The V and J genes are TRBV24-1 and TRBJ2-3; 8 bases line up with TRBD2. There are 16 residues in the CDR3. Germline CDR1 reads KGHDR; CDR2 reads SFDVKD. V lost 4 bases to trimming and J lost 1 base; unmatched junction nucleotides: 6. This chain's CDR3 is CATSEYVTSGTDTQYF. The CDR3 nucleotides are TGTGCCACCAGTGAGTATGTGACTAGCGGCACAGATACGCAGTATTTT.

This clonotype appeared many times. This chain links TRBV24-1 with TRBJ2-2; D remains unclear. The CDR3 has 14 residues. V shed 1 base and J shed 3 bases, with 5 bases lying between them. The V gene's germline CDR1 is KGHDR and CDR2 SFDVKD. The CDR3 region is CATSDFKDTGELFF. As DNA, the CDR3 is TGTGCCACCAGTGATTTTAAGGACACCGGGGAGCTGTTTTTT.

This clonotype was seen a few times. V and J are TRBV7-2 and TRBJ2-1, with D tentatively TRBD2 (6 bases). Germline CDR1 SGHTA, CDR2 FQGNSA. The CDR3 consists of 19 residues. V lost 5 bases, J lost 1 base, and 24 bases lay in between. CDR3 amino acids: CASSPGGVGVSSSYNEQFF. DNA for the CDR3: TGTGCCAGCAGCCCCGGAGGGGTAGGGGTATCCTCTTCCTACAATGAGCAGTTCTTC. Full variable domain (remainder filled in from reference TRBV7-2 and TRBJ2-1): GAGVSQSPSNKVTEKGKDVELRCDPISGHTALYWYRQSLGQGLEFLIYFQGNSAPDKSGLPSDRFSAERTGGSVSTLTIQRTQQEDSAVYLCASSPGGVGVSSSYNEQFFGPGTRLTVL.

A few counts support this clonotype. V and J are TRBV7-9 and TRBJ1-1; D might be TRBD1 (5 bases). Trimming stripped 7 bases from V and 11 bases from J, with 20 bases between. The CDR3 is made up of 13 amino acids. CDR1 and CDR2 from the germline V gene are SEHNR and FQNEAQ (reference sequence). The CDR3 spells CASTDWTGTEAFF. The CDR3 DNA follows: TGTGCCAGCACCGACTGGACGGGGACGGAGGCTTTCTTT.

This clonotype was seen many times. The chain links TRBV7-2 to TRBJ2-7; D gene ambiguous. V lost 0 bases and J lost 2, with 17 bases in between. This CDR3 is built from 17 residues. Germline V gives CDR1 SGHTA, CDR2 FQGNSA. The CDR3 nucleotides read TGTGCCAGCAGCTTAGCAGCCAGTCAAATGGCCACCTACGAGCAGTACTTC. Amino acids: CASSLAASQMATYEQYF.